This is a list of T cell receptor beta chains from one sample in a study of vaccination effects on CD4 cells after COVID-19. No antigen has been assigned to these receptors. Data came from immunoSEQ multiplex PCR; TCRdb stores just in-frame clones and leaves some out. This table has 25,000 to 30,000 clones, roughly 80% appearing once. Source: CD4+ T cells from PBMCs cultured with HCoV-NL63 spike peptides, taken after COVID-19 vaccination. The receptors here all came from a human donor who received a COVID-19 vaccine. CDR3s include the opening cysteine and the closing phenylalanine or tryptophan. The order of the fields is J gene, CDR3 length, clone size, D gene, V gene, CDR3 DNA, CDR3 protein. A D gene is named only where the DNA matches it firmly. The listing skips clone size in some rows; elsewhere it reads once, few, many or a size class.

TRBJ1-2,15,.,.,TRBV5-6,TGTGCCAGCAGCTTGGGACATAGTCAATTTGGTGGCTACACCTTC,CASSLGHSQFGGYTF
TRBJ2-5,13,once,.,TRBV29-1,TGCAGCGTAGCTCAGGCGGGACGGGAGACCCAGTACTTC,CSVAQAGRETQYF
TRBJ2-1,17,.,TRBD2,TRBV4-2,TGTGCCAGCAGCCAAGGACTAGCGGAGAGCTCCTACAATGAGCAGTTCTTC,CASSQGLAESSYNEQFF
TRBJ1-1,15,few,TRBD1,TRBV6-5,TGTGCCAGCAGTCCCGGCGGACAGGGAAGGGCTGAAGCTTTCTTT,CASSPGGQGRAEAFF
TRBJ1-1,15,.,TRBD1,TRBV6-5,TGTGCCAGCATAAAAAGGCGACAGGGGGGGACTGAAGCTTTCTTT,CASIKRRQGGTEAFF
TRBJ1-3,15,.,.,TRBV3-1/TRBV3-2,TGTGCCAGCAGCCAAGTGAGGGTCTCTGGAAACACCATATATTTT,CASSQVRVSGNTIYF
TRBJ2-7,15,few,.,TRBV7-6,TGTGCCAGCAGCCACGGGGGGCTCCGCCGATACGAGCAGTACTTC,CASSHGGLRRYEQYF
TRBJ2-5,15,.,TRBD1,TRBV5-1,TGCGCCAGCAGCTTGGTTCCAGGGGGAGAGGAGACCCAGTACTTC,CASSLVPGGEETQYF
TRBJ2-5,16,.,TRBD2,TRBV6-5,TGTGCCAGCAGTTCCCGGACTAGCGGGGGGCAAGAGACCCAGTACTTC,CASSSRTSGGQETQYF
TRBJ2-7,15,.,.,TRBV11-2,TGTGCCACCAGAGCAATGGGGTCAGGGCGTTACGAGCAGTACTTC,CATRAMGSGRYEQYF
TRBJ2-2,16,few,.,TRBV11-2,TGTGCCAGCAGCTTAGTCCGAAACGTTGGGGCCGGGGAGCTGTTTTTT,CASSLVRNVGAGELFF
TRBJ1-1,16,.,.,TRBV9,TGTGCCAGCAGCTCCCCCGGGGGGATCATGAACACTGAAGCTTTCTTT,CASSSPGGIMNTEAFF
TRBJ2-7,14,once,.,TRBV20-1,TGCAGTGCGAGTAGCCCCGTGGCCACCTACGAGCAGTACTTC,CSASSPVATYEQYF
TRBJ1-5,13,.,.,TRBV11-2,TGTGCCAGCAGCCCGGCAGGGAGGCAGCCCCAGCATTTT,CASSPAGRQPQHF
TRBJ1-2,15,.,TRBD1,TRBV5-1,TGCGCCAGCAGCCCACGGGACAGGCATAACTATGGCTACACCTTC,CASSPRDRHNYGYTF
TRBJ1-2,11,.,.,TRBV29-1,TGCAGCGCCGACCGAGGCTATGGCTACACCTTC,CSADRGYGYTF
TRBJ2-1,14,few,TRBD2,TRBV6-1,TGTGCCAGCAGTGAAGGACTAGCGGGGGGAGGCCGGTTCTTC,CASSEGLAGGGRFF